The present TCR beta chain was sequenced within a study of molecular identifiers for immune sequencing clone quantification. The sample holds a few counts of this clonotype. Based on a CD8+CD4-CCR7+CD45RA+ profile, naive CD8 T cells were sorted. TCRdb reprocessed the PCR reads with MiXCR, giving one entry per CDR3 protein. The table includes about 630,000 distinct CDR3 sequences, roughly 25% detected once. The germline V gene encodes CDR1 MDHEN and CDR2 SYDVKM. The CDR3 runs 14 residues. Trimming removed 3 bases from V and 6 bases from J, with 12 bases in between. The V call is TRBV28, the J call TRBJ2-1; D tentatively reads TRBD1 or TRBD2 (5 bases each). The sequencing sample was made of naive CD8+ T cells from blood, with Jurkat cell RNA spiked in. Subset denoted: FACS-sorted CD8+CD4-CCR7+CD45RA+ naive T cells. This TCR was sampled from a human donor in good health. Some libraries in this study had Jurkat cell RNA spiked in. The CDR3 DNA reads TGTGCCAGCAGTTTCTTCAGGGAGACCAATGAGCAGTTCTTC. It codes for CASSFFRETNEQFF.